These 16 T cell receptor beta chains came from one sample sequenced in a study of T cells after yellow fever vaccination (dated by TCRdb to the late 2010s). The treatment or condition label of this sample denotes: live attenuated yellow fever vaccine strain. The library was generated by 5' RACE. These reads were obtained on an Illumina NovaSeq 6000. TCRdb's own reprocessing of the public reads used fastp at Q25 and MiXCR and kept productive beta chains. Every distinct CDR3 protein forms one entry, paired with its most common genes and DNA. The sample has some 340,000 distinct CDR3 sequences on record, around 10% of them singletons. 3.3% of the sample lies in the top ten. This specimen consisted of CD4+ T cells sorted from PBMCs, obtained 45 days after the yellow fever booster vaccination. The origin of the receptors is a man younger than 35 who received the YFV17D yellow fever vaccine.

The CDR3 loop is CASSPQGYSNEKLFF. The CDR3 nucleotides are TGTGCCAGCAGCCCGCAGGGTTACTCTAATGAAAAACTGTTTTTT. The chain employs TRBV7-9 and TRBJ1-4; perhaps TRBD1 as D (5 bases). V gave up 5 bases and J gave up 3 bases, with 13 bases separating them. The CDR3 contains 15 residues. Looked up from germline, CDR1 is SEHNR and CDR2 is FQNEAQ (reference sequence).

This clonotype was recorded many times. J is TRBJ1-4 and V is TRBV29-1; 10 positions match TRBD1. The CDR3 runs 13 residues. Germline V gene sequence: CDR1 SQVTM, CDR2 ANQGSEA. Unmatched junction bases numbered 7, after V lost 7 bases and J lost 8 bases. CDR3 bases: TGCAGCGGACGACAGGGGGCCGGAGAAAAACTGTTTTTT. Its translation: CSGRQGAGEKLFF.

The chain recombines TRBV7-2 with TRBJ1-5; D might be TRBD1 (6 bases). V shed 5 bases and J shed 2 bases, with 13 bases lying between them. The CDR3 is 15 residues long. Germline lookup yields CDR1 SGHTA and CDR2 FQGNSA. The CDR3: CASSPAGGGNQPQHF. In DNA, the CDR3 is TGTGCCAGCAGCCCCGCGGGGGGCGGCAATCAGCCCCAGCATTTT.

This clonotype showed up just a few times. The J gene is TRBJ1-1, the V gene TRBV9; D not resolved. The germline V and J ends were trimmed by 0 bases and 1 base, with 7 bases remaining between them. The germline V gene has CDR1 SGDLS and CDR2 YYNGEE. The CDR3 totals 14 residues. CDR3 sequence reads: CASSVVRSNTEAFF. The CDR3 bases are TGTGCCAGCAGCGTAGTTAGGTCGAACACTGAAGCTTTCTTT. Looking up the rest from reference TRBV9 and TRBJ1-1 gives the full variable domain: DSGVTQTPKHLITATGQRVTLRCSPRSGDLSVYWYQQSLDQGLQFLIQYYNGEERAKGNILERFSAQQFPDLHSELNLSSLELGDSALYFCASSVVRSNTEAFFGQGTRLTVV.

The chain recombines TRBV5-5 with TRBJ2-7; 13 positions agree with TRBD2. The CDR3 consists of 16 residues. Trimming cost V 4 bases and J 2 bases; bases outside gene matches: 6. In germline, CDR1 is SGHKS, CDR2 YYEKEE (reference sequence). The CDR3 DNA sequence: TGTGCCAGCAGCCTCGGGACTAGCGGGGTAACCTACGAGCAGTACTTC. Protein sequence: CASSLGTSGVTYEQYF.

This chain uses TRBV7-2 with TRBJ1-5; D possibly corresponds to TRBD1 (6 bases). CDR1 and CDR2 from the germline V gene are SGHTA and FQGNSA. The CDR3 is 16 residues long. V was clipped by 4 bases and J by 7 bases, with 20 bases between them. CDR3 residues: CASSSETGYGGQPQHF. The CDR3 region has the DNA TGTGCCAGCAGCTCCGAAACAGGGTACGGCGGACAGCCCCAGCATTTT.

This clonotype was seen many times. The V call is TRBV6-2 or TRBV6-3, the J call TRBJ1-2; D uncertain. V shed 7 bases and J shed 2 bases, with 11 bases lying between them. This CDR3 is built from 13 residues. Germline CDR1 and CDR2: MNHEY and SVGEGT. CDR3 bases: TGTGCCAGCACCCAGCGCGAAAACTATGGCTACACCTTC. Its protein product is CASTQRENYGYTF.

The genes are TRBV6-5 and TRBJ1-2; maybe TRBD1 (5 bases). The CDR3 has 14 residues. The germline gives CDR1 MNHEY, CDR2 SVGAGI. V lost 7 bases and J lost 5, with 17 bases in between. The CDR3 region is CASTYSGRTYGYTF. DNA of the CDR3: TGTGCCAGCACCTACTCGGGACGGACATATGGCTACACCTTC.

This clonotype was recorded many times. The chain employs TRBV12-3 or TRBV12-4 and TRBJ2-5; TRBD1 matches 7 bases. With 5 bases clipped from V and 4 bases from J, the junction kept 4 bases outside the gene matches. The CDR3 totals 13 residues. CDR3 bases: TGTGCCAGCAGTGACAGGGAGAGAGAGACCCAGTACTTC. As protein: CASSDRERETQYF.

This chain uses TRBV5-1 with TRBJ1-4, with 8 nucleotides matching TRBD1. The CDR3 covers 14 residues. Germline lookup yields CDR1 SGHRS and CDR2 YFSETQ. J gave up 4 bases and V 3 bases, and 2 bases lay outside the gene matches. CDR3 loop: CASSWTGRNEKLFF. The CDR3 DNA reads TGCGCCAGCAGCTGGACAGGGCGTAATGAAAAACTGTTTTTT.

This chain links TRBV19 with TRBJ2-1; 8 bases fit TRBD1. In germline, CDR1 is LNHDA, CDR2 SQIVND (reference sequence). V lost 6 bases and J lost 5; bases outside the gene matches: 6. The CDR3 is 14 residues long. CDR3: CASRKAGGHNEQFF. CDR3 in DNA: TGTGCCAGTAGGAAGGCAGGGGGCCACAATGAGCAGTTCTTC.

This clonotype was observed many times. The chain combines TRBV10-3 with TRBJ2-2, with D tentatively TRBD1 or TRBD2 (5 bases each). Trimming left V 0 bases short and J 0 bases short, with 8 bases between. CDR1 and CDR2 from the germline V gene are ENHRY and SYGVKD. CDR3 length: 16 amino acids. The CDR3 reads CAISESGGTNTGELFF. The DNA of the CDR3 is TGTGCCATCAGTGAGTCTGGGGGAACGAACACCGGGGAGCTGTTTTTT.

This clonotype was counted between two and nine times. The CDR3 reads CASREGRNEKLFF. DNA for the CDR3: TGTGCCAGTCGGGAGGGTAGGAATGAAAAACTGTTTTTT. V gene TRBV25-1 combines with J gene TRBJ1-4, with unresolved D. CDR3 length equals 13 residues. The V gene lost 9 bases and the J gene lost 5 bases, with 13 bases spanning the gap. The germline gives CDR1 MGHDK, CDR2 SYGVNS.

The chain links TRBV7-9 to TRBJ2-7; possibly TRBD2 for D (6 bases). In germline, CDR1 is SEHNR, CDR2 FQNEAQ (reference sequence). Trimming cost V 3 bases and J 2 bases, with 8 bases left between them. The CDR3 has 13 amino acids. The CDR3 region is CASSFGGTYEQYV. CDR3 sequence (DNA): TGTGCCAGCAGCTTCGGGGGAACCTACGAGCAGTACGTC.

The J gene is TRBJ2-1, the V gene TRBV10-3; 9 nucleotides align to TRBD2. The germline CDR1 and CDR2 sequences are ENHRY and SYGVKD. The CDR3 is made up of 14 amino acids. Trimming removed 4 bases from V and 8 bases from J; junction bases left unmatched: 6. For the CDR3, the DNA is TGTGCCATCAGTGTTGGCGGGGGGGGCGATGAGCAGTTCTTC. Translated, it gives CAISVGGGGDEQFF.

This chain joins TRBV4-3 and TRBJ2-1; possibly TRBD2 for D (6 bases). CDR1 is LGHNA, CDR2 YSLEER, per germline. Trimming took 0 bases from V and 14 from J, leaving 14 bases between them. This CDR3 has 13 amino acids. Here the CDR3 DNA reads TGCGCCAGCAGCCAAGAAGAAGCGGGCCAGGAGTTCTTC. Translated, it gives CASSQEEAGQEFF.